Shown below are 5 T cell receptor beta chains from a single sample sequenced in a study of T cell repertoires in cytomegalovirus infection. From the reads, TCRdb called clonotypes with MiXCR, one entry per CDR3 protein. The sample has some 920,000 distinct CDR3 sequences, roughly 30% seen once. Their specific antigens are unknown. The sequenced sample was cultured CD8+ T cells from PBMCs, obtained from culture after CMV antigen stimulation. Receptor source: a human donor in good health (CMV status not recorded). Some clones in this sample may be carry-over from other donors' samples.

In its sample, this clonotype was seen a few times. The chain couples TRBV19 to TRBJ1-4; 7 nucleotides line up with TRBD1. Germline CDR1 LNHDA, CDR2 SQIVND (reference sequence). This CDR3 comprises 15 residues. J lost 0 bases, V lost 6 bases, and 4 bases had no gene match. The CDR3: CASRRGPSTNEKLFF. The CDR3, as DNA: TGTGCCAGTAGGAGGGGGCCCTCAACTAATGAAAAACTGTTTTTT. Together with reference TRBV19 and TRBJ1-4, the CDR3 gives the full variable domain: DGGITQSPKYLFRKEGQNVTLSCEQNLNHDAMYWYRQDPGQGLRLIYYSQIVNDFQKGDIAEGYSVSREKKESFPLTVTSAQKNPTAFYLCASRRGPSTNEKLFFGSGTQLSVL.

This clonotype was counted many times. The V call is TRBV7-2, the J call TRBJ2-7; unclear D gene. Trimming cost V 1 base and J 0 bases, with 13 bases left between them. The CDR3 covers 16 residues. CDR1 SGHTA and CDR2 FQGNSA come from the germline V gene. The CDR3 sequence: CASSLVGQRNSYEQYV. CDR3 DNA sequence: TGTGCCAGCAGCTTAGTTGGGCAGCGAAACTCCTACGAGCAGTACGTC.

The rearrangement joins TRBV6-1 to TRBJ2-5; possible D gene TRBD1, 5 bases. V lost 8 bases and J lost 6, with 16 bases in between. CDR3 size: 13 residues. Germline loops: CDR1 MNHNS, CDR2 SASEGT. The CDR3 coding sequence is TGTGCCAGCCTCGACAGAATAGAGCAGACCCAGTACTTC. Translation gives CASLDRIEQTQYF.

This clonotype was counted only a few times. V is TRBV20-1 and J is TRBJ1-2; D call uncertain. The CDR3 runs to 11 residues. Trimming pared 7 bases from V and 0 bases from J, leaving 6 bases between. CDR1 and CDR2 (germline): DFQATT, SNEGSKA (reference sequence). CDR3 sequence reads: CSGEPNYGYTF. In DNA, the CDR3 is TGCAGTGGTGAGCCTAACTATGGCTACACCTTC.

This chain joins TRBV10-2 and TRBJ2-1; 11 nucleotides line up with TRBD2. The CDR3 has 15 residues. In germline, CDR1 is WSHSY, CDR2 SAAADI. The V gene end was trimmed by 6 bases and the J gene end by 5 bases; junction bases not matched to a gene: 6. As DNA, the CDR3 is TGCGCCAGCAGGACTCTAGCGGGGGGCAACAATGAGCAGTTCTTC. Its translation is CASRTLAGGNNEQFF.